This TCR beta chain emerged from a study of cytomegalovirus exposure and HLA in healthy donors. Study information: The 130 or so validation repertoires were reported in a later analysis to have been generated on the same platform as the roughly 670 first-cohort repertoires.

Study results and limitations: In vitro experiments confirmed that a few CMV-associated chains were specific for CMV antigens. According to a subsequent analysis, TCR clusters identified in the first cohort showed a tendency to co-occur across the roughly 120 validation repertoires.

Here immunoSEQ multiplex PCR was the method, and the copy in TCRdb shows in-frame clones only, minus some. The table has some 140,000 clones, just under 90% seen once. The V segment lost 5 bases and the J segment 9 bases; nucleotides outside the gene matches: 10. This CDR3 contains 15 residues. Germline lookup yields CDR1 SGHTA and CDR2 FQGTGA. It was the roughly 130-subject validation cohort, separate from the approximately 620-subject first cohort, to which the donors belonged. For this clone: Its antigen is not known.

This sequence joins TRBV7-3 and TRBJ2-1, with 10 bases aligning to TRBD1. This TCR was sampled from a woman in her 30s in good health and CMV-seropositive. Sequenced sample: PBMCs. Here the CDR3 reads CASSPTGTGVGEQFF. The DNA for the CDR3 is TGTGCCAGCAGCCCGACCGGGACAGGGGTTGGTGAGCAGTTCTTC.